This T cell receptor beta chain was recovered during a study of vaccination effects on CD4 cells after COVID-19. Overall study findings and caveats: Pronounced clonal contraction occurred in clones induced by infection and by vaccine late after vaccination.

Assay: immunoSEQ multiplex PCR; the TCRdb copy retains only in-frame clones and omits some. The table shows about 27,000 clones, with about 70% occurring only once. This CDR3 is built from 16 residues. V shed 4 bases and J shed 0 bases, with 15 bases lying between them. CDR1 is MNHEY and CDR2 is SVGEGT in the germline V gene. Antigen-specific CD4+ T cell clonotypes were called by their expansion after viral peptide-pool culture in ViraFEST. A roughly 10-day culture period preceded the isolation of CD4+ T cells. Vaccinated participants had no history of SARS-CoV-2 infection and tested negative for nucleocapsid antibodies. Remarks on this clone: Its specificity is unknown.

This TCR was sampled from a human donor who received a COVID-19 vaccine. The specimen comprised CD4+ T cells from PBMCs cultured with HCoV-NL63 spike peptides, sampled before COVID-19 vaccination. The rearrangement links TRBV6-2 or TRBV6-3 to TRBJ2-5, with a weak D call TRBD2 (6 bases). CDR3 amino acids: CASSSMTRTDQETQYF. The CDR3 bases are TGTGCCAGCAGTTCCATGACTAGGACGGACCAAGAGACCCAGTACTTC.